This T cell receptor beta chain was recorded in a study of cytomegalovirus exposure and HLA in healthy donors. General observations from the study: An assumption of roughly uniform sequencing depth across donors underlay the presence/absence analyses. Researchers counted about 150 TCR beta chains as cytomegalovirus-associated.

Per the germline V gene, CDR1 is MNHNS and CDR2 is SASEGT. V lost 5 bases and J 2 bases, leaving 12 bases between the germline ends. The CDR3 runs 14 residues. As concerns this clone: Its specificity is unknown.

It was with 60 Vbeta and 13 Jbeta primers that the PCR ran. Sequenced by immunoSEQ multiplex PCR; TCRdb stores in-frame clones only, minus some. The table records around 160,000 clones, over 70% of them present only once. This rearrangement joins TRBV6-1 to TRBJ1-1; D call uncertain. This sequence originates from a woman in her thirties or forties in good health and CMV-seropositive. The sample comprised PBMCs. CDR3 amino acids: CASSLGLSNTEAFF. The DNA of the CDR3 is TGTGCCAGCAGTCTTGGCCTCTCCAACACTGAAGCTTTCTTT.